Shown below are 2 T cell receptor beta chains from a single sample sequenced in a study of blood T cell repertoires in COVID-19. Produced via immunoSEQ multiplex PCR; TCRdb's table is partial and in-frame only. The sample has approximately 290,000 clones; around nine tenths are singletons. Material for sequencing was peripheral blood. These receptor sequences come from an older woman with acute or convalescent COVID-19.

Only one count was recorded for this clone. The chain has TRBV3-1 (or the pseudogene TRBV3-2) and TRBJ2-7; TRBD2 matches 13 bases. CDR1 is LGHDT and CDR2 is YNNKEL in the germline V gene (reference sequence). The CDR3 is made up of 14 amino acids. The V and J ends lost 4 bases and 7 bases, in that order; junction bases with no gene match: 4. CDR3: CASSPGLAGLEQYF. For the CDR3, the DNA is TGTGCCAGCAGCCCGGGACTAGCGGGATTGGAGCAGTACTTC.

The chain joins TRBV7-9 to TRBJ2-1; TRBD2 aligns across 11 bases. Germline CDR1 SEHNR, CDR2 FQNEAQ (reference sequence). This CDR3 is built from 16 residues. Trimming at V came to 1 base and at J to 6 bases, leaving 5 bases not matched to a gene. CDR3 sequence: CASSLVPSGRINEQFF. DNA for the CDR3: TGTGCCAGCAGCTTAGTTCCTAGCGGGAGGATCAATGAGCAGTTCTTC.